A selection of T cell receptor beta chains follows, all from one sample in a study of PD-L1 blockade in urothelial cancer. Clones were sequenced by immunoSEQ multiplex PCR, and TCRdb holds only the in-frame ones, with some missing. The data show more than 50,000 clones, approximately 81% seen once. Material: PBMCs, obtained around atezolizumab (anti-PD-L1) treatment. These receptors were taken from a man between 65 and 85 years old with urothelial cancer. CDR3s include the opening cysteine and the closing phenylalanine or tryptophan.

V gene | CDR3 protein
TRBV6-1 | CASSESRLSGNTIYF
TRBV6-6 | CASGGSASTNEQFF
TRBV19 | CASDQGGDTQYF
TRBV27 | CASSPYPRQTGANVLTF
TRBV30 | CAWSRDRAQETQYF
TRBV9 | CASSPTASGRYNTGELFF
TRBV7-9 | CASFTLAGGSTDTQYF
TRBV5-1 | CASAPLADSYNEQFF
TRBV7-9 | CASSLGLAKNTGELFF
TRBV5-1 | CASAWGQSYEQYF
TRBV5-6 | CASSPGGVKGYTF
TRBV27 | CATSSLSTDTQYF
TRBV6-6 | CASSKGQGLAETQYF
TRBV30 | CAWMGQTFTGELFF